This T cell receptor (beta chain) was sequenced during a study of vaccination and CD4 T cells after COVID-19 (dated by TCRdb to 2022 to 2024). Looking at the study overall: The convalescent cohort comprised six males and four females, including two Hispanic individuals, seven Caucasians, two Asians and one multiracial person. Each participant got two doses of either the Pfizer-BioNTech BNT162b2 vaccine (n=8) or the Moderna mRNA-1273 vaccine (n=2). Post-COVID blood samples from convalescent patients were collected a median of approximately 93 days after diagnosis, with a range of 35 to 161 days. The time from the second vaccine dose to post-vaccine blood sampling had a median of roughly 70 days and ranged from about 14 to 250 days. Culture stimuli were overlapping spike peptide pools from SARS-CoV-2 and from the common cold coronaviruses HCoV-NL63, HCoV-OC43 and HCoV-229E. Control cultures used a CEFX viral epitope pool as positive control, an HIV-1 Nef peptide pool as negative control, or no peptide. In approximately ten COVID-19 convalescent patients and 4 infection-naive healthy vaccine recipients, the spike-specific CD4+ TCR repertoire before mRNA vaccination was compared with the repertoire after mRNA vaccination. Memory CD4+ T cell crossreactivity between SARS-CoV-2 and common cold coronavirus spike proteins was assessed at the TCR clonotype level in an earlier paper using these donors. Here is what the overall study found, with its caveats: The number of convalescent patients in the study was relatively small, and the study did not examine early timepoints following natural infection. Of the vaccine-specific clones found in convalescent patients, nearly all (304 of 307) were mono-reactive for SARS-CoV-2 spike instead of being cross-reactive with common cold coronaviruses. The median count of SARS-CoV-2-reactive clonotypes went up from some 23 after infection to 35 to 40 after vaccination, although the change was not significant. In convalescent patients, a median approximately 86% of post-vaccine SARS-CoV-2-reactive clones were detected only after vaccination, suggesting vaccine-specific priming.

The library was built by means of PCR. DNA from cultured CD4+ T cells was subjected to TCR sequencing with the Oncomine TCR Beta short-read assay at the Johns Hopkins FTIC core. The QIAamp micro DNA kit was used to extract genomic DNA from the cultured CD4+ T cells. The Oncomine TCR Beta libraries from cultured CD4+ T cells were pooled using unique dual indexes and then sequenced on an Illumina iSeq 100. As for how the authors treated the data: Non-productive sequences were removed, and CDR3s not starting with C, not ending with F or W, or shorter than 7 amino acids were discarded. The MANAFEST web application identified antigen-specific clonotypes by comparing peptide-stimulated wells against reference wells and other culture wells. Positive clones required FDR below 0.05, an odds ratio above 5, and productive frequency above 0.1% in at least two of three replicate wells. A clonotype was classed as cross-reactive if the clonotype showed significant expansion both in SARS-CoV-2 spike wells and in at least one common cold coronavirus spike condition. Levenshtein distances (stringdist) and unrooted phylogenetic trees (ape) in R version 3.6.1 were used to assess CDR3 homology. TCRdb cleaned the public reads at Q25 with fastp, built clones with MiXCR and kept in-frame beta chains. Each entry is one CDR3 protein sequence, shown with its most common DNA and genes. TCRdb, not the original authors, processed these V and J calls. Across this sample there are some 7,000 distinct CDR3 sequences, with 30% to 45% seen only once. The ten largest clones capture over 30% of the sample.

V loses 6 bases at its end and J loses 4 bases; junction bases beyond the gene matches: 6. Including the terminal cysteine and phenylalanine, the CDR3 comprises 16 residues. Kept here is only the CDR3 DNA, which spans 48 bases and is read in frame from base 1. Sequences MNHNS (CDR1) and SASEGT (CDR2) are obtained from the germline V gene. The label giving this sample's treatment or condition can be read as: roughly ten-day PBMC culture with coronavirus spike peptide pools or control peptides (ViraFEST assay). CD4+ T cells from unexposed donors were collected before the COVID-19 pandemic (2011-2018). The ViraFEST assay was used in the study, in which antigen-specific T cells were expanded with peptide pools and expanded clonotypes were subsequently identified by TCR sequencing. About 2 million PBMCs per well were cultured in IMDM with about 5% human AB serum and approximately 9.1 IU/ml IL-2, plus 10 ug/ml peptide pools. On days 3 and 7, half of the culture medium was replaced with fresh IL-2-containing medium. Once the cells had been in culture for about 10 days, the EasySep CD4+ T cell isolation kit was used to isolate CD4+ T cells by negative selection. As far as cell numbers permitted, CD4+ T cells from unexposed donors were tested for reactivity against SARS-CoV-2 S and N as well as four spike pools from common cold coronaviruses. PBMCs were separated from whole blood using Ficoll-Paque Plus gradient centrifugation and then either used fresh or cryopreserved at -140C. Triplicate wells were generally used for each culture condition. Leukapheresis product for the unexposed donors was bought commercially.

Concerning this clonotype itself: Its antigen remains undetermined. Base qualities are not recorded, but no much larger clone differs from it by a single base.

The sequence derives from a human donor in good health. The sequence joins TRBV6-1 to TRBJ2-5; TRBD2 matches 15 bases in the middle. The sequenced sample was CD4+ T cells from blood, cultured in vitro. The sequenced DNA: TGTGCCAGCAGAATGCCGGGACTAGCGGGAGGAGAGACCCAGTACTTC. It translates as CASRMPGLAGGETQYF.